This T cell receptor beta chain was documented in a study of blood T cell repertoires in COVID-19. As for the study in general: Sites across the United States, Italy and Spain contributed samples from acute and convalescent COVID-19. In each case, the material was cDNA or gDNA derived from T cells, B-cell-depleted T cells, or PBMCs.

V was clipped by 2 bases and J by 2 bases, with 6 bases between them. The CDR3 extends over 13 amino acids. Germline-derived CDR1 and CDR2 are PRHDT and FYEKMQ (reference sequence). Authors' methods: Estimates of nucleated cell counts were drawn from the amplification of reference gene primers. Assay used: immunoSEQ multiplex PCR; TCRdb lists only in-frame clones, some missing. That table supplies the V and J calls and clone size; D and trimming were determined from the DNA. The sample yields more than 150,000 clones, over 80% seen once. This TCR came from a woman in her thirties with acute or convalescent COVID-19. The sequencing sample was made of peripheral blood. The rearrangement links TRBV13 to TRBJ1-1; tentatively, D is TRBD1 (5 bases). CDR3 sequence: CASSLQGNTEAFF. The CDR3 DNA is TGTGCCAGCAGCTTACAGGGTAACACTGAAGCTTTCTTT.